These T cell receptor beta chains were read from a single sample in a study of blood T cell repertoires in COVID-19. TCRdb's copy holds only in-frame clones and misses some; the assay was immunoSEQ multiplex PCR. The sample comprises a few hundred thousand clones, 84% of which are singletons, and around 9.1% rests with the top ten. Source material: peripheral blood. All receptors come from a human donor in a cohort sampled during active COVID-19. Both conserved end residues are part of each CDR3. A D gene is named only where the DNA matches it firmly. Clone size is shown for a subset of rows, as once, few, many or a class of expanded clone.

CDR3 protein: CASSPAASRGVNSPLHF
CDR3 DNA: TGTGCCAGCAGCCCGGCAGCTTCCAGGGGCGTCAATTCACCCCTCCACTTT
V gene: TRBV7-9
D gene: .
clone size: .
J gene: TRBJ1-6

CDR3 protein: CASSLDRGQPRWRNSPLHF
CDR3 DNA: TGTGCCAGCAGCTTAGACAGGGGGCAACCGCGTTGGAGGAATTCACCCCTCCACTTT
V gene: TRBV7-2
D gene: TRBD1
clone size: few
J gene: TRBJ1-6

CDR3 protein: CASSAGVTPLHF
CDR3 DNA: TGTGCCAGCAGCGCAGGGGTTACACCCCTCCACTTT
V gene: TRBV13
D gene: .
clone size: .
J gene: TRBJ1-6

CDR3 protein: CASSLSGRETGELFF
CDR3 DNA: TGCGCCAGCAGCTTAAGCGGGAGGGAAACCGGGGAGCTGTTTTTT
V gene: TRBV5-1
D gene: TRBD2
clone size: .
J gene: TRBJ2-2

CDR3 protein: CASSLAPQGLNTEAFF
CDR3 DNA: TGCGCCAGCAGCTTGGCCCCACAGGGATTGAACACTGAAGCTTTCTTT
V gene: TRBV5-1
D gene: .
clone size: .
J gene: TRBJ1-1

CDR3 protein: CASSPRTGGPGELFF
CDR3 DNA: TGTGCCAGCAGCCCTCGGACAGGGGGCCCCGGGGAGCTGTTTTTT
V gene: TRBV7-6
D gene: TRBD1
clone size: .
J gene: TRBJ2-2

CDR3 protein: CASSQGQPNTEAFF
CDR3 DNA: TGCGCCAGCAGCCAGGGACAGCCGAACACTGAAGCTTTCTTT
V gene: TRBV5-1
D gene: TRBD1
clone size: few
J gene: TRBJ1-1

CDR3 protein: CASSSMTGTNYGYTF
CDR3 DNA: TGCGCCAGCAGCTCAATGACAGGAACCAACTATGGCTACACCTTC
V gene: TRBV5-1
D gene: .
clone size: .
J gene: TRBJ1-2

CDR3 protein: CASGTGGDTGELFF
CDR3 DNA: TGTGCCAGTGGGACAGGGGGCGACACCGGGGAGCTGTTTTTT
V gene: TRBV19
D gene: TRBD1
clone size: .
J gene: TRBJ2-2

CDR3 protein: CSVVASATYEQYF
CDR3 DNA: TGCAGCGTTGTAGCGTCAGCTACCTACGAGCAGTACTTC
V gene: TRBV29-1
D gene: .
clone size: .
J gene: TRBJ2-7

CDR3 protein: CASSKLAGDTDTQYF
CDR3 DNA: TGTGCCAGCAGCAAACTAGCGGGAGACACAGATACGCAGTATTTT
V gene: TRBV9
D gene: TRBD2
clone size: few
J gene: TRBJ2-3

CDR3 protein: CASSSALGLTTYEQYF
CDR3 DNA: TGTGCCAGCAGTTCCGCCCTTGGACTGACAACCTACGAGCAGTACTTC
V gene: TRBV6-2/TRBV6-3
D gene: .
clone size: .
J gene: TRBJ2-7

CDR3 protein: CASSFSSGRGSPDTQYF
CDR3 DNA: TGTGCCAGCAGCTTCAGTAGCGGGAGGGGGAGCCCAGATACGCAGTATTTT
V gene: TRBV7-3
D gene: TRBD2
clone size: .
J gene: TRBJ2-3

CDR3 protein: CASSSQGRTEAFF
CDR3 DNA: TGTGCCAGTAGTAGTCAGGGGCGGACTGAAGCTTTCTTT
V gene: TRBV19
D gene: .
clone size: .
J gene: TRBJ1-1

CDR3 protein: CASSPNTGEPQHF
CDR3 DNA: TGTGCCAGCTCACCCAACACAGGGGAGCCCCAGCATTTT
V gene: TRBV18
D gene: TRBD1
clone size: .
J gene: TRBJ1-5

CDR3 protein: CASSYPERAERIQYF
CDR3 DNA: TGTGCCAGCAGTTACCCGGAGCGAGCTGAGAGGATTCAGTACTTC
V gene: TRBV6-6
D gene: .
clone size: .
J gene: TRBJ2-4

CDR3 protein: CAYIGTESGYTF
CDR3 DNA: TGTGCCTACATAGGGACAGAAAGTGGCTACACCTTC
V gene: TRBV2
D gene: TRBD1
clone size: .
J gene: TRBJ1-2

CDR3 protein: CASSFYWVGTGNWDTGELFF
CDR3 DNA: TGTGCCAGCAGCTTCTACTGGGTTGGAACAGGAAACTGGGACACCGGGGAGCTGTTTTTT
V gene: TRBV5-5
D gene: .
clone size: .
J gene: TRBJ2-2

CDR3 protein: CASSDSAGTDTQYF
CDR3 DNA: TGTGCCAGCAGTGACAGCGCTGGTACAGATACGCAGTATTTT
V gene: TRBV27
D gene: .
clone size: .
J gene: TRBJ2-3

CDR3 protein: CASSVDGEGRGTYGYTF
CDR3 DNA: TGTGCCAGCAGCGTAGATGGGGAGGGCAGGGGTACCTATGGCTACACCTTC
V gene: TRBV9
D gene: .
clone size: .
J gene: TRBJ1-2

CDR3 protein: CASRLRGGTTDTQYF
CDR3 DNA: TGTGCCAGCAGGCTTCGCGGGGGGACGACAGATACGCAGTATTTT
V gene: TRBV6-4
D gene: TRBD2
clone size: .
J gene: TRBJ2-3

CDR3 protein: CASSQPTVAKNIQYF
CDR3 DNA: TGTGCCAGCAGCCAGCCCACGGTAGCCAAAAACATTCAGTACTTC
V gene: TRBV3-1/TRBV3-2
D gene: .
clone size: .
J gene: TRBJ2-4

CDR3 protein: CAISPRGLAGGTGANVLTF
CDR3 DNA: TGTGCCATCAGTCCGCGTGGGCTAGCGGGAGGAACTGGGGCCAACGTCCTGACTTTC
V gene: TRBV10-3
D gene: TRBD2
clone size: .
J gene: TRBJ2-6

CDR3 protein: CASSPSPIKYEQYF
CDR3 DNA: TGTGCCAGCTCACCATCTCCTATAAAGTACGAGCAGTACTTC
V gene: TRBV18
D gene: .
clone size: .
J gene: TRBJ2-7

CDR3 protein: CASSYGANYEQYF
CDR3 DNA: TGTGCCAGCAGTTATGGGGCTAACTACGAGCAGTACTTC
V gene: TRBV6-5
D gene: .
clone size: .
J gene: TRBJ2-7

CDR3 protein: CATSDFGGRTYLAKNIQYF
CDR3 DNA: TGTGCCACCAGTGACTTCGGGGGTCGCACATATCTAGCCAAAAACATTCAGTACTTC
V gene: TRBV24-1
D gene: .
clone size: .
J gene: TRBJ2-4

CDR3 protein: CASSEGTGVGSADTQYF
CDR3 DNA: TGTGCCAGCAGTGAAGGAACGGGAGTAGGTTCGGCAGATACGCAGTATTTT
V gene: TRBV6-1
D gene: .
clone size: .
J gene: TRBJ2-3

CDR3 protein: CASRTLQGNTEAFF
CDR3 DNA: TGTGCCAGCAGGACCCTACAGGGAAACACTGAAGCTTTCTTT
V gene: TRBV27
D gene: .
clone size: many
J gene: TRBJ1-1

CDR3 protein: CASSQEGTGNWAGELFF
CDR3 DNA: TGTGCCAGCAGCCAAGAAGGGACAGGGAATTGGGCCGGGGAGCTGTTTTTT
V gene: TRBV4-2
D gene: TRBD1
clone size: .
J gene: TRBJ2-2

CDR3 protein: CASSPPSSGVYEQYF
CDR3 DNA: TGTGCCAGCAGTCCACCCTCGAGCGGGGTATACGAGCAGTACTTC
V gene: TRBV28
D gene: TRBD2
clone size: .
J gene: TRBJ2-7

CDR3 protein: CATSELGTSGDPDTQYF
CDR3 DNA: TGTGCCACCAGTGAGTTAGGGACTAGCGGGGATCCAGATACGCAGTATTTT
V gene: TRBV24-1
D gene: TRBD2
clone size: .
J gene: TRBJ2-3

CDR3 protein: CASSARRAAGSPLHF
CDR3 DNA: TGTGCCAGCAGCGCCCGGAGGGCCGCGGGTTCACCCCTCCACTTT
V gene: TRBV11-1
D gene: .
clone size: .
J gene: TRBJ1-6

CDR3 protein: CASSLHPRGAGELFF
CDR3 DNA: TGCGCCAGCAGCTTGCATCCGCGGGGCGCCGGGGAGCTGTTTTTT
V gene: TRBV5-1
D gene: .
clone size: .
J gene: TRBJ2-2

CDR3 protein: CASTPGYQYGYTF
CDR3 DNA: TGTGCCAGCACTCCAGGGTACCAGTATGGCTACACCTTC
V gene: TRBV25-1
D gene: .
clone size: .
J gene: TRBJ1-2

CDR3 protein: CASSQDRLAEKYTQYF
CDR3 DNA: TGTGCCAGCAGTCAAGATCGACTAGCGGAGAAGTATACGCAGTATTTT
V gene: TRBV6-1
D gene: TRBD2
clone size: .
J gene: TRBJ2-3

CDR3 protein: CASSYRTSGRGSTDTQYF
CDR3 DNA: TGTGCCAGCAGCTACCGGACTAGCGGGAGAGGGAGCACAGATACGCAGTATTTT
V gene: TRBV5-4
D gene: TRBD2
clone size: .
J gene: TRBJ2-3

CDR3 protein: CSARVNSGYTF
CDR3 DNA: TGCAGTGCTAGAGTCAACAGTGGCTACACCTTC
V gene: TRBV20-1
D gene: .
clone size: .
J gene: TRBJ1-2

CDR3 protein: CASSPGGYNEQFF
CDR3 DNA: TGTGCCAGCAGCCCAGGGGGGTACAATGAGCAGTTCTTC
V gene: TRBV11-2
D gene: .
clone size: .
J gene: TRBJ2-1

CDR3 protein: CASSSQDRRRNTGELFF
CDR3 DNA: TGCGCCAGCAGCTCCCAGGACAGGAGAAGGAACACCGGGGAGCTGTTTTTT
V gene: TRBV5-1
D gene: TRBD1
clone size: .
J gene: TRBJ2-2

CDR3 protein: CASSQFPENTEAFF
CDR3 DNA: TGTGCCAGCAGCCAGTTCCCAGAGAACACTGAAGCTTTCTTT
V gene: TRBV3-1/TRBV3-2
D gene: .
clone size: once
J gene: TRBJ1-1

CDR3 protein: CASSLGLAGAYEQYF
CDR3 DNA: TGTGCCAGCAGCTTGGGACTAGCGGGGGCCTACGAGCAGTACTTC
V gene: TRBV11-2
D gene: TRBD2
clone size: once
J gene: TRBJ2-7